Listed here are 19 T cell receptor beta chains from one sample, sequenced in a study of chronic HIV infection and antiretroviral therapy. TCRdb reprocessed the 5' RACE reads via MiXCR and lists one record per CDR3 protein. This sample has some 46,000 distinct CDR3 sequences, with 15% to 20% found just once. Sequencing was done on a sample of peripheral blood. These receptors all stem from an adult who had HIV and had not received antiretroviral therapy, or was an uninfected healthy control (not recorded which).

The genes are TRBV27 and TRBJ1-5; D remains ambiguous. V lost 6 bases and J 5 bases, leaving 17 bases between the germline ends. Germline V gene sequence: CDR1 MNHEY, CDR2 SMNVEV (reference sequence). This CDR3 spans 15 amino acids. CDR3 loop: CASSPGAAGYQPQHF. The CDR3 DNA follows: TGTGCCAGCAGCCCCGGCGCCGCGGGTTATCAGCCCCAGCATTTT.

This clonotype was counted between two and nine times. The chain combines TRBV28 with TRBJ2-2, with 9 bases fitting TRBD2. Losses at the gene ends were 7 bases for V and 4 bases for J; bases not matched to a gene: 10. CDR1 and CDR2 (germline): MDHEN, SYDVKM. CDR3 length equals 16 residues. The CDR3 spells CASTHGGTSFTGELFF. For the CDR3, the DNA is TGTGCCAGCACCCATGGGGGGACTAGCTTCACCGGGGAGCTGTTTTTT.

The V and J genes are TRBV9 and TRBJ1-6; D possibly corresponds to TRBD1 (5 bases). Germline lookup yields CDR1 SGDLS and CDR2 YYNGEE. V was cut by 0 bases and J by 5 bases, with 9 bases left in between. The CDR3 spans 15 residues. CDR3 in DNA: TGTGCCAGCAGCGTAGGACAGACGGATAATTCACCCCTCCACTTT. This sequence encodes CASSVGQTDNSPLHF.

In this sample, this clonotype turned up a few times. The V call is TRBV28, the J call TRBJ2-1; TRBD2 matches at 7 bases. The junction had 4 bases not matched to a gene; V was cut back by 1 base and J by 7 bases. Germline CDR1 is MDHEN and CDR2 is SYDVKM. The CDR3 length is 14 residues. Here the CDR3 reads CASSLLGLVNEQFF. The CDR3 region has the DNA TGTGCCAGCAGTTTATTAGGACTAGTAAATGAGCAGTTCTTC.

This clonotype was seen a handful of times. The V and J genes are TRBV20-1 and TRBJ2-1; D could derive from TRBD1 or TRBD2 (5 bases each). The CDR3 extends over 11 amino acids. Germline CDR1 is DFQATT and CDR2 is SNEGSKA (reference sequence). The V and J ends lost 7 bases and 8 bases respectively, with 12 bases between them. The CDR3 sequence is CSGARGDEQFF. CDR3 nucleotide sequence: TGCAGTGGGGCGAGGGGTGATGAGCAGTTCTTC.

V is TRBV29-1 and J is TRBJ2-7, with D possibly TRBD2 on 6 matching bases. Germline lookup yields CDR1 SQVTM and CDR2 ANQGSEA. The CDR3 has 13 residues. Between the trimmed V and J ends, which lost 2 bases and 2 bases, there was a span of 10 bases. CDR3 protein: CSVEMGGTYEQYF. CDR3 DNA sequence: TGCAGCGTTGAAATGGGGGGAACCTACGAGCAGTACTTC.

This clonotype has just a few counts. The rearrangement uses TRBV4-2 and TRBJ2-3; 8 positions agree with TRBD2. Germline V gene lookup returns CDR1 LGHNA and CDR2 YNFKEQ. This CDR3 has 18 residues. The V gene end was trimmed by 0 bases and the J gene end by 1 base; junction bases not matched to a gene: 9. CDR3 nucleotides: TGTGCCAGCAGCCAAGATCCCCCGGGACTAGGGGGCACAGATACGCAGTATTTT. It encodes CASSQDPPGLGGTDTQYF.

This chain links TRBV3-1 with TRBJ2-5; TRBD1 matches at 10 bases. J gave up 1 base and V 4 bases, and 9 bases lay outside the gene matches. The germline CDR1 and CDR2 sequences are LGHDT and YNNKEL (reference sequence). This CDR3 has 17 amino acids. CDR3 sequence reads: CASSRAPTGGPQETQYF. CDR3 coding DNA: TGTGCCAGCAGCCGAGCCCCGACAGGGGGCCCCCAAGAGACCCAGTACTTC.

This clonotype was seen a handful of times. The CDR3 loop reads CSVLTGYGYTF. As DNA, the CDR3 is TGCAGTGTACTAACAGGTTATGGCTACACCTTC. The chain uses TRBV29-1 and TRBJ1-2; TRBD1 might be the D (5 bases). The CDR3 has 11 amino acids. In germline, CDR1 is SQVTM, CDR2 ANQGSEA. Full variable domain (remainder filled in from reference TRBV29-1 and TRBJ1-2): SAVISQKPSRDICQRGTSLTIQCQVDSQVTMMFWYRQQPGQSLTLIATANQGSEATYESGFVIDKFPISRPNLTFSTLTVSNMSPEDSSIYLCSVLTGYGYTFGSGTRLTVV.

The chain is built from TRBV5-1 and TRBJ1-1; D gene ambiguous. This CDR3 contains 14 residues. Trimming took off 4 bases at V and 5 bases at J, with 15 bases between the two ends. CDR1 is SGHRS and CDR2 is YFSETQ in the germline V gene. The CDR3 DNA reads as TGCGCCAGCAGCCCGTCGACGGGGAAGACTGAAGCTTTCTTT. Translation: CASSPSTGKTEAFF.

The rearrangement uses TRBV28 and TRBJ2-5; possible D gene TRBD1, 6 bases. CDR1 is MDHEN and CDR2 is SYDVKM in the germline V gene. The CDR3 consists of 16 residues. Trimming cost V 5 bases and J 5 bases, with 21 bases left between them. The CDR3 loop is CASSPLGAPYGETQYF. The CDR3 DNA reads TGTGCCAGCAGTCCCCTGGGGGCCCCCTACGGGGAGACCCAGTACTTC.

This sequence joins TRBV28 and TRBJ1-5; D is perhaps TRBD1 (5 bases). V dropped 2 bases and J dropped 8 bases, with 10 bases sitting between them. Germline assignment: CDR1 MDHEN and CDR2 SYDVKM. This CDR3 has 13 residues. Here the CDR3 DNA reads TGTGCCAGCAGTTTAGGGCAGGGCAAGCCCCAGCATTTT. Protein: CASSLGQGKPQHF.

This clonotype was seen a few times. This CDR3 is CASSQDRGRTEAFF. CDR3 in DNA: TGTGCCAGCAGCCAAGACAGGGGACGTACTGAAGCTTTCTTT. The chain has TRBV3-1 and TRBJ1-1; maybe TRBD1 (6 bases). V was clipped by 0 bases and J by 5 bases, with 10 bases between them. Germline-derived CDR1 and CDR2 are LGHDT and YNNKEL (reference sequence). The CDR3 covers 14 residues.

The genes are TRBV20-1 and TRBJ2-7; D might be TRBD2 (7 bases). Trimming removed 6 bases at V and 6 bases at J, with 27 bases between. The CDR3 is 16 amino acids. Germline loops: CDR1 DFQATT, CDR2 SNEGSKA (reference sequence). The DNA of the CDR3 is TGCAGTGCCGGCTACCAAGGGGGGGGGAGGGCCTTCGAGCAGTACTTC. Protein: CSAGYQGGGRAFEQYF.

This chain uses TRBV18 with TRBJ2-1, with a weak D call TRBD1 (6 bases). Trimming cost V 1 base and J 3 bases, with 7 bases left between them. CDR1 is KGHSH, CDR2 LQKENI, per germline. The CDR3 consists of 14 residues. CDR3 amino acids: CASSPQTGYNEQFF. Written as DNA, the CDR3 is TGTGCCAGCTCACCACAGACAGGCTACAATGAGCAGTTCTTC.

This chain links TRBV5-1 with TRBJ2-5; TRBD2 is a possible D gene (5 bases). This CDR3 is built from 14 residues. The germline V gene encodes CDR1 SGHRS and CDR2 YFSETQ. Trimming took 0 bases from V and 5 from J, leaving 11 bases between them. In DNA form, the CDR3 reads TGCGCCAGCAGCTTGGACGCCACGGGGGAGACCCAGTACTTC. Residues: CASSLDATGETQYF.

This clonotype was seen a few times. The genes are TRBV27 and TRBJ1-4, with D unresolved. Germline V lookup: CDR1 MNHEY, CDR2 SMNVEV (reference sequence). Trimming took off 4 bases at V and 8 bases at J, with 14 bases between the two ends. The CDR3 sequence is 14 residues long. In DNA form, the CDR3 reads TGTGCCAGCAGTTCTAGCCCGGCGGGGGAAAAACTGTTTTTT. It is translated as CASSSSPAGEKLFF.

Many counts were recorded for this clonotype. The gene calls are TRBV10-3 and TRBJ2-2; D not resolved. This CDR3 comprises 16 residues. Trimming shortened V by 3 bases and J by 1 base, and 12 bases separated the two germline ends. Per germline, CDR1 ENHRY and CDR2 SYGVKD. The DNA for the CDR3 is TGTGCCATCAGTGAACTGGGCCTAATGAACACCGGGGAGCTGTTTTTT. Translated, it gives CAISELGLMNTGELFF.

The chain combines TRBV10-3 with TRBJ2-7; 10 bases match TRBD1. CDR1 ENHRY and CDR2 SYGVKD come from the germline V gene. The CDR3 runs 15 residues. V lost 4 bases to trimming and J lost 2 bases; unmatched junction nucleotides: 5. The CDR3 protein is CAISADRGAPYEQYF. The CDR3 nucleotides read TGTGCCATCAGTGCGGACAGGGGGGCACCCTACGAGCAGTACTTC.